The clone carrying this TCR beta chain was seen many times. Its antigen remains unknown. The CDR3 loop spans 15 amino acids. Per the germline V gene, CDR1 is SGHVS and CDR2 is FQNEAQ. V was clipped by 3 bases and J by 2 bases, with 14 bases between them. This sample was taken from a study of T cells in Graves' hyperthyroidism and ophthalmopathy. Study summary: Peripheral blood was secured at the point of initial diagnosis, before any treatment. Findings of the study overall: Blood shared most expanded thyroid clonotypes above 0.001.

Using RNA transcripts as the source, TCR beta CDR3 regions were amplified. The HTBI primer set was used in a first-round RT-PCR of the TCR CDR3. In TCRdb, the multiplex PCR reads were re-called with MiXCR into one record per CDR3 protein. Here the sample spans 400,000 to 500,000 distinct CDR3 sequences, roughly 14% being singletons. Hyperthyroidism had been newly diagnosed in patients aged 18 to 65, and its duration was under 2 months. 10 ml of fresh peripheral blood supplied the PBMCs. The sample consisted of blood. This chain links TRBV7-8 with TRBJ2-7; D is uncertain. The TCR comes from a woman between 18 and 30 years old with Graves' hyperthyroidism. CDR3 DNA: TGTGCCAGCAGCTTTTCCGAGGCAGGAGCCTACGAGCAGTACTTC. Protein sequence: CASSFSEAGAYEQYF.